The T cell receptor beta chain under discussion was sequenced for a study of blood T cell repertoires in COVID-19. Overall study context: COVID-19 samples from acute and convalescent phases originated in the United States, Italy and Spain. PBMCs, B-cell-depleted T cells, or T cells were the source of the cDNA or gDNA that made up the material.

TCRdb's table, derived via immunoSEQ multiplex PCR, lists solely in-frame clones and lacks some. Of around 61,000 clones in the sample, approximately 89% were seen once. The CDR3 runs 15 residues. The V gene lost 1 base and the J gene lost 2 bases, with 9 bases spanning the gap. CDR1 LNHDA and CDR2 SQIVND come from the germline V gene (reference sequence). This clone showed up just once. The chain couples TRBV19 to TRBJ1-3, with a possible D match to TRBD1 (6 bases). This sequence originates from a woman aged 55-69 years with COVID-19, enrolled during active disease. Sample: peripheral blood. The CDR3: CASSIGRDTGNTIYF. The CDR3 DNA is TGTGCCAGTAGTATAGGCCGGGACACTGGAAACACCATATATTTT.